The 15 T cell receptor beta chains below come from one sample, sequenced in a study of metastatic and nonmetastatic thyroid tumors. Patients underwent thyroid surgery, and none had received any treatment before it. TCRdb redid the clone calls on the PCR reads using MiXCR. The sample contains over 20,000 clones, approximately 29% of which appear only once. The sequenced sample consisted of blood. These receptors were taken from a female donor with papillary thyroid cancer or a benign thyroid nodule (not recorded which). Some clones in this sample may be carry-over from other donors' samples.

This clone qualifies as medium-sized (0.01 to 0.1%). The chain joins TRBV5-1 to TRBJ1-1; possibly TRBD1 for D (5 bases). Germline V CDR1 and CDR2: SGHRS, YFSETQ. Trimming left V 0 bases short and J 1 base short, with 7 bases between. The CDR3 is made up of 14 amino acids. CDR3 loop: CASSLVQGNTEAFF. The CDR3 nucleotides read TGCGCCAGCAGCTTGGTCCAGGGGAACACTGAAGCTTTCTTT.

This clone was seen more than once but under ten times. The chain links TRBV6-2 or TRBV6-3 to TRBJ2-3; a possible D gene is TRBD1 (6 bases). The germline V gene has CDR1 MNHEY and CDR2 SVGEGT. This CDR3 contains 14 residues. Trimming cost V 7 bases and J 7 bases, with 18 bases left between them. This chain's CDR3 is CASIRGSGSYTQYF. The CDR3 region has the DNA TGTGCCAGCATCAGGGGCTCGGGGTCATATACGCAGTATTTT.

This clone was observed many times. This chain uses TRBV7-2 with TRBJ1-1, with D perhaps matching TRBD1 (5 bases). Trimming removed 8 bases at V and 1 base at J, with 14 bases between. The V gene's germline CDR1 is SGHTA and CDR2 FQGNSA. The CDR3 loop spans 14 amino acids. The CDR3 DNA sequence: TGTGCCAGCTTCCCCGGGCAGGGGAACACTGAAGCTTTCTTT. Amino acid sequence: CASFPGQGNTEAFF. The variable domain in full, completed from reference TRBV7-2 and TRBJ1-1, reads GAGVSQSPSNKVTEKGKDVELRCDPISGHTALYWYRQSLGQGLEFLIYFQGNSAPDKSGLPSDRFSAERTGGSVSTLTIQRTQQEDSAVYLCASFPGQGNTEAFFGQGTRLTVV.

As concerns this clone: Its ends do not fully match the called genes, so a read error is possible. The CDR3 DNA follows: TGCGCCAGCAGCCCACTAGCGGGGGGCTACGAGCAGCACTTC. Its protein is CASSPLAGGYEQHF. This sequence joins TRBV6-1 and TRBJ2-7; 12 bases agree with TRBD2. CDR3 size: 14 residues. Germline CDR1 MNHNS, CDR2 SASEGT.

V is TRBV7-9 and J is TRBJ1-2; TRBD1 might be the D (6 bases). The CDR3 runs 14 residues. Germline CDR1 is SEHNR and CDR2 is FQNEAQ (reference sequence). Trimming pared 5 bases from V and 3 bases from J, leaving 13 bases between. Here the CDR3 reads CASSKGGRDYGYTF. The CDR3 DNA sequence: TGTGCCAGCAGCAAGGGGGGGCGCGACTATGGCTACACCTTC.

In this sample, this clone turned up many times. At one boundary the junction diverges from the germline segment, which might be a read error. Within the sample, other DNA sequences also encode this same CDR3. The rearrangement uses TRBV12-3 or TRBV12-4 and TRBJ1-1; possibly TRBD1 for D (6 bases). The length of the CDR3 is 14 residues. In nucleotides, the CDR3 is TGCGCCAGCAGGCCGCTGACAGGGAACACTGAAGCTTTCTTT. As protein: CASRPLTGNTEAFF.

The chain joins TRBV5-1 to TRBJ1-6; the D gene is possibly TRBD1 (6 bases). Trimming took off 7 bases at V and 11 bases at J, with 22 bases between the two ends. This CDR3 has 15 amino acids. CDR1 and CDR2 (germline): SGHRS, YFSETQ. The CDR3 here is CASREWTVSPPPLHF. The CDR3 bases are TGCGCCAGCCGCGAATGGACAGTCTCTCCTCCACCCCTCCACTTT.

V is TRBV11-3 and J is TRBJ2-7; 11 bases fit TRBD2. CDR1 is SGHNT and CDR2 is YENEEA in the germline V gene. The CDR3 length is 13 residues. J was trimmed by 6 bases and V by 5 bases; bases with no gene match: 3. The DNA for the CDR3 is TGTGCCAGCAGCCCAGGACTAGCGGGCGAGCAGTACTTC. This sequence encodes CASSPGLAGEQYF.

Many counts were recorded for this clone. The chain employs TRBV3-1 and TRBJ1-1; the D is unclear. V was pared by 0 bases and J by 0 bases, with 11 bases between. This CDR3 is 16 amino acids long. Per the germline V gene, CDR1 is LGHDT and CDR2 is YNNKEL (reference sequence). The CDR3 coding sequence is TGTGCCAGCAGCCAAGACGGGGTAAGGGTGAACACTGAAGCTTTCTTT. Amino acids: CASSQDGVRVNTEAFF.

This clone was seen ten or more times. The V gene is TRBV5-5, the J gene TRBJ1-4; unclear D gene. The germline V gene encodes CDR1 SGHKS and CDR2 YYEKEE (reference sequence). CDR3 length: 15 residues. Trimming took off 0 bases at V and 8 bases at J, with 14 bases between the two ends. The CDR3 here is CASSLVLAGAEKLFF. The CDR3 DNA is TGTGCCAGCAGCTTGGTTTTGGCAGGCGCGGAAAAACTGTTTTTT.

This clone was recorded many times. The rearrangement uses TRBV10-2 and TRBJ2-2, with D possibly called TRBD1 or TRBD2 (5 bases each). CDR1 and CDR2 (germline): WSHSY, SAAADI. The CDR3 loop spans 16 amino acids. The ends were cut back, 6 bases at V and 6 bases at J, with 20 bases in the middle. The DNA of the CDR3 is TGCGCCAGCAGCGGACTGGGGACCTACGCCGCCGGGGAGCTGTTTTTT. This encodes CASSGLGTYAAGELFF.

The chain recombines TRBV11-1 with TRBJ2-1, with 7 bases aligning to TRBD2. The germline V gene has CDR1 SGHAT and CDR2 FQDESV (reference sequence). This CDR3 spans 15 amino acids. Trimming at V came to 3 bases and at J to 6 bases, leaving 8 bases not matched to a gene. The CDR3: CASSLIGRSSNEQFF. CDR3 in DNA: TGTGCCAGCAGCTTGATCGGGAGGTCCAGCAATGAGCAGTTCTTC.

On this clone itself: One end of the junction does not line up with germline, which may come from a read error. This CDR3 is also generated by other DNA sequences in the sample. The rearrangement links TRBV13 to TRBJ2-5; 7 nucleotides agree with TRBD2. This CDR3 is 13 amino acids long. Germline V lookup: CDR1 PRHDT, CDR2 FYEKMQ (reference sequence). CDR3 sequence: CASSSGLQETQYF. DNA for the CDR3: TGTGCCAGTAGCTCGGGACTACAAGAGACCCAGTACTTC.

This chain links TRBV3-1 with TRBJ2-7, with 7 bases matching TRBD1. This CDR3 has 14 amino acids. Germline loops: CDR1 LGHDT, CDR2 YNNKEL (reference sequence). Unmatched junction bases numbered 7, after V lost 3 bases and J lost 5 bases. The DNA for the CDR3 is TGTGCCAGCAGCCACCCCGCGACAGGGCACGAGCAGTACTTC. This encodes CASSHPATGHEQYF.

The chain has TRBV19 and TRBJ2-7; a weak D match, TRBD1 (6 bases). V was cut by 5 bases and J by 2 bases, with 22 bases left in between. The CDR3 consists of 17 residues. Germline V gene sequence: CDR1 LNHDA, CDR2 SQIVND (reference sequence). CDR3 bases: TGTGCCAGTAGTCATCAAACAGGGAATCTAAGTCCCTACGAGCAGTACTTC. This gives the protein CASSHQTGNLSPYEQYF.